Each of the 27 T cell receptor beta chains below was sequenced from the same sample in a study of blood T cell repertoires in COVID-19. Generated by immunoSEQ multiplex PCR, the TCRdb table keeps only in-frame clones and is missing some. The profile shows about 400,000 clones, roughly 89% of them singletons. Sequencing input: PBMCs or T cells enriched from blood (not recorded which). These receptors were obtained from a woman between 45 and 60 years old who had recovered from COVID-19.

This chain joins TRBV24-1 and TRBJ1-2; D not resolved. The V end was cut by 4 bases, the J end by 8 bases, with 10 bases between. CDR1 is KGHDR and CDR2 is SFDVKD in the germline V gene. The CDR3 length is 12 residues. The CDR3 DNA sequence: TGTGCCACCAGTGACGCGAGCGTGGGCTACACCTTC. Amino acids: CATSDASVGYTF.

This chain joins TRBV14 and TRBJ2-2, with D possibly matching TRBD1 (5 bases). Germline-derived CDR1 and CDR2 are SGHDN and FVKESK. V lost 8 bases and J lost 3, with 13 bases in between. The length of the CDR3 is 14 residues. For the CDR3, the DNA is TGTGCCAGCGCCACCGGACATTACACCGGGGAGCTGTTTTTT. It encodes CASATGHYTGELFF.

The rearrangement uses TRBV21-1 and TRBJ2-7; the table's TRBD1 call for D was not verified on the DNA. TRBV21-1 is termed a pseudogene. The CDR3 is 14 residues long. The CDR3 DNA reads as TGTGCCAGCAGCAACCGGGACAACTCCTACGAGCAGTACTTC. The encoded protein is CASSNRDNSYEQYF.

The chain carries TRBV3-1 (or the pseudogene TRBV3-2) and TRBJ2-3; 11 positions match TRBD2. The length of the CDR3 is 16 residues. Germline V CDR1 and CDR2: LGHDT, YNNKEL (reference sequence). J was trimmed by 2 bases and V by 4 bases; bases with no gene match: 5. The CDR3 region has the DNA TGTGCCAGCAGCCCCCGGACTAGCGGGTACACAGATACGCAGTATTTT. It encodes CASSPRTSGYTDTQYF.

V is TRBV10-3 and J is TRBJ2-1; 9 positions agree with TRBD2. The CDR3 is made up of 19 amino acids. V lost 3 bases and J lost 0; bases outside the gene matches: 12. Germline V CDR1 and CDR2: ENHRY, SYGVKD. In DNA, the CDR3 is TGTGCCATCAGTGATCAGGCGGGGGGGCCGAGAACCTCCTACAATGAGCAGTTCTTC. The encoded protein is CAISDQAGGPRTSYNEQFF.

The chain carries TRBV6-5 and TRBJ2-7; 7 bases align to TRBD1. The CDR3 runs 15 residues. With V trimmed by 4 bases and J by 3 bases, 9 bases remained unmatched. Looked up from germline, CDR1 is MNHEY and CDR2 is SVGAGI. CDR3: CASSFMTGSLYEQYF. The CDR3 DNA reads TGTGCCAGCAGTTTCATGACAGGGTCGCTCTACGAGCAGTACTTC.

On this clone itself: Mismatch with germline at one junction end may stem from a read error. J is TRBJ2-5 and V is TRBV7-7, with D tentatively TRBD1 (6 bases). CDR1 is SSHAT, CDR2 FNYEAQ, per germline (reference sequence). There are 13 residues in the CDR3. CDR3 coding DNA: TGTGCTAGCAGCTACCCACAGGGAAAGACCCAGTACTTC. It yields the protein CASSYPQGKTQYF.

V usage is TRBV18 and J usage is TRBJ1-1; perhaps TRBD1 as D (6 bases). CDR3 size: 15 residues. Germline CDR1 and CDR2: KGHSH and LQKENI. Trimming took off 3 bases at V and 4 bases at J, with 15 bases between the two ends. CDR3 bases: TGTGCCAGCTCACCGAGTTCAGGGGCCGGCACTGAAGCTTTCTTT. This codes for CASSPSSGAGTEAFF.

V usage is TRBV12-3 or TRBV12-4 and J usage is TRBJ1-1, with D maybe TRBD1 (5 bases). The CDR3 has 13 residues. The ends were cut back, 0 bases at V and 8 bases at J, with 10 bases in the middle. The CDR3 DNA reads TGTGCCAGCAGTTTAGCTTACGGGGGGGAAGCTTTCTTT. This encodes CASSLAYGGEAFF.

The rearrangement links TRBV15 to TRBJ2-3; 8 nucleotides line up with TRBD1. Trimming removed 0 bases from V and 3 bases from J; junction bases left unmatched: 17. CDR3 length: 20 residues. Per germline, CDR1 LNHNV and CDR2 YYDKDF (reference sequence). The CDR3 coding sequence is TGTGCCACCAGCAGAGATCGGTGGGGCCCGACGACAGGGGTGACAGATACGCAGTATTTT. As protein: CATSRDRWGPTTGVTDTQYF.

This chain uses TRBV6-5 with TRBJ2-3; 10 positions match TRBD2. This CDR3 has 15 residues. Unmatched junction bases numbered 6, after V lost 6 bases and J lost 3 bases. CDR1 MNHEY and CDR2 SVGAGI come from the germline V gene. The CDR3 DNA reads as TGTGCCAGCAGCTCAGCGGGGGGGCGAACAGATACGCAGTATTTT. This translates into CASSSAGGRTDTQYF.

V gene TRBV7-6 combines with J gene TRBJ2-5; TRBD2 agrees at 10 bases. V trimming: 5 bases; J trimming: 5 bases; junction bases outside the gene matches: 17. The CDR3 contains 18 residues. Germline V gene lookup returns CDR1 SGHVS and CDR2 FNYEAQ. The CDR3 loop is CASSPLAGGPQGAETQYF. The CDR3 DNA reads TGTGCCAGCAGCCCCTTAGCGGGGGGACCACAAGGTGCCGAGACCCAGTACTTC.

A single count supports this clone. The chain uses TRBV29-1 and TRBJ2-1, with D possibly matching TRBD1 (5 bases). Trimming took off 6 bases at V and 5 bases at J, with 29 bases between the two ends. The length of the CDR3 is 18 residues. CDR1 is SQVTM and CDR2 is ANQGSEA in the germline V gene. The CDR3 DNA sequence: TGCAGCGTCCCCAAGTTGGAGACAGACTTAATCCATCACAATGAGCAGTTCTTC. This gives the protein CSVPKLETDLIHHNEQFF.

V and J are TRBV5-6 and TRBJ2-7, with D tentatively TRBD1 (6 bases). Trimming stripped 2 bases from V and 3 bases from J, with 12 bases between. The CDR3 is 14 residues long. In germline, CDR1 is SGHDT, CDR2 YYEEEE. CDR3 amino acids: CASSFGGNFYEQYF. As DNA, the CDR3 is TGTGCCAGCAGCTTTGGGGGCAATTTCTACGAGCAGTACTTC.

For the CDR3, the DNA is TGTGCCATCAGTGAGGACAGGGGCGTACTTACCGGGGAGCTGTTTTTT. The encoded protein is CAISEDRGVLTGELFF. The chain links TRBV10-3 to TRBJ2-2; 8 nucleotides align to TRBD1. The CDR3 is 16 amino acids. Germline V lookup: CDR1 ENHRY, CDR2 SYGVKD. V shed 2 bases and J 5 bases; nucleotides not matched to a gene: 7.

The chain carries TRBV2 and TRBJ1-2; weak D call: TRBD1 (5 bases). The V end lost 6 bases, the J end lost 7 bases, and 18 bases lay between the germline ends. The V gene's germline CDR1 is SNHLY and CDR2 FYNNEI. CDR3 length equals 14 residues. The CDR3 loop reads CASSSLRGKGGYTF. The CDR3 nucleotides are TGTGCCAGCAGCTCCCTCCGGGGGAAAGGTGGCTACACCTTC.

The chain uses TRBV3-1 (or the pseudogene TRBV3-2) and TRBJ2-1; 7 bases line up with TRBD2. V gave up 1 base and J gave up 6 bases; unmatched junction bases: 12. The germline V gene encodes CDR1 LGHDT and CDR2 YNNKEL (reference sequence). This CDR3 has 17 residues. CDR3 in DNA: TGTGCCAGCAGCCAAGCTACTGGGCGGGGACTATTCAATGAGCAGTTCTTC. This translates into CASSQATGRGLFNEQFF.

V usage is TRBV7-3 and J usage is TRBJ2-2; D possibly corresponds to TRBD2 (5 bases). The length of the CDR3 is 17 residues. Trimming cost V 5 bases and J 2 bases, with 18 bases left between them. Germline V CDR1 and CDR2: SGHTA, FQGTGA. CDR3: CASSPTPISGNTGELFF. The CDR3 coding sequence is TGTGCCAGCAGCCCGACACCTATAAGCGGAAACACCGGGGAGCTGTTTTTT.

The chain carries TRBV11-2 and TRBJ1-3; perhaps TRBD1 as D (6 bases). The germline CDR1 and CDR2 sequences are SGHAT and FQNNGV. The V and J ends lost 9 bases and 2 bases respectively, with 14 bases between them. The CDR3 spans 14 residues. The CDR3, as DNA: TGTGCCAGTATAAACAGGGCCGCTGGAAACACCATATATTTT. Translating it yields CASINRAAGNTIYF.

CDR3 nucleotide sequence: TGTGCCATCGGGGATCCGACAGACCGCACAGATACGCAGTATTTT. The encoded protein is CAIGDPTDRTDTQYF. This chain joins TRBV10-3 and TRBJ2-3, with D perhaps matching TRBD1 (5 bases). Germline V CDR1 and CDR2: ENHRY, SYGVKD. The CDR3 has 15 amino acids. Trimming took 8 bases from V and 1 from J, leaving 16 bases between them.

The genes are TRBV2 and TRBJ1-2; D is possibly TRBD1 (6 bases). The CDR3 covers 14 residues. Trimming removed 6 bases at V and 7 bases at J, with 18 bases between. CDR1 and CDR2 (germline): SNHLY, FYNNEI. Here the CDR3 reads CASRRDDRTGGYTF. DNA of the CDR3: TGTGCCAGCAGGAGGGATGACAGGACTGGTGGCTACACCTTC.

The rearrangement joins TRBV27 to TRBJ1-3; 8 bases are shared with TRBD1. The CDR3 covers 17 residues. Germline CDR1 is MNHEY and CDR2 is SMNVEV (reference sequence). Unmatched junction bases numbered 13, after V lost 7 bases and J lost 2 bases. The CDR3 protein is CASIPQDRERAGNTIYF. The CDR3 DNA sequence: TGTGCCAGCATCCCTCAGGACAGGGAGAGGGCTGGAAACACCATATATTTT.

The genes are TRBV5-4 and TRBJ2-5; D may be TRBD2 (6 bases). CDR3 length: 13 residues. Trimming left V 5 bases short and J 3 bases short, with 11 bases between. Germline values: CDR1 SGHNT, CDR2 YYREEE (reference sequence). CDR3 in amino acids: CASRRDWKETQYF. The DNA of the CDR3 is TGTGCCAGCAGGAGGGACTGGAAAGAGACCCAGTACTTC.

This clone was recorded only once. The CDR3 is CASTGQGNYGYTF. CDR3 bases: TGTGCCAGCACCGGACAGGGGAACTATGGCTACACCTTC. The genes are TRBV9 and TRBJ1-2; 9 nucleotides line up with TRBD1. The V gene's germline CDR1 is SGDLS and CDR2 YYNGEE. The junction had 2 bases not matched to a gene; V was cut back by 6 bases and J by 2 bases. The CDR3 covers 13 residues.

The genes are TRBV27 and TRBJ2-1, with no clear D. Trimming left V 4 bases short and J 7 bases short, with 11 bases between. From germline, CDR1 is MNHEY and CDR2 SMNVEV (reference sequence). There are 13 residues in the CDR3. The CDR3 reads CASSSYLWNEQFF. In DNA form, the CDR3 reads TGTGCCAGCAGTTCTTACCTATGGAATGAGCAGTTCTTC.

The chain links TRBV5-1 to TRBJ1-5, with TRBD1 matching over 7 bases. V lost 0 bases, J lost 3 bases, and 6 bases stayed unmatched. Germline V gene sequence: CDR1 SGHRS, CDR2 YFSETQ. The CDR3 spans 16 residues. Here the CDR3 reads CASSLGGTEPNQPQHF. The DNA of the CDR3 is TGCGCCAGCAGCTTGGGCGGGACAGAACCCAATCAGCCCCAGCATTTT.

The CDR3 DNA is TGCGCCAGCAGGGGCGACTGGGACAGAGCCTACCAAATCTCTGGAAACACCATATATTTT. As protein: CASRGDWDRAYQISGNTIYF. The chain links TRBV10-2 to TRBJ1-3; TRBD1 aligns across 7 bases. The germline gives CDR1 WSHSY, CDR2 SAAADI. CDR3 length: 20 amino acids. V dropped 6 bases and J dropped 0; count of bases not matched to a gene: 20.